This TCR beta chain was sequenced in a study of spatial heterogeneity in lung cancer. Whole-study context: Detected beta-chain sequences consistently exceeded alpha-chain sequences.

This clonotype was seen repeatedly, ten times or more. Trimming took off 5 bases at V and 6 bases at J, with 20 bases between the two ends. CDR3 length: 16 residues. Germline V lookup: CDR1 KGHDR, CDR2 SFDVKD. Via MiXCR, TCRdb re-called the 5' RACE reads, giving one row per CDR3 protein. There are roughly 23,000 distinct CDR3 sequences in the sample; about 4.4% occur only once, and 4.5% to 6.5% lies in the top ten. Time point indicated: sample taken at primary tumor resection. The donor population consisted of approximately 70 patients with untreated, early-stage non-small cell lung cancer. No cells were sorted before sequencing. The whole RNA sequenced was extracted from tumor, nontumor lung or frozen PBMC.

This chain joins TRBV24-1 and TRBJ2-3; unclear D gene. The sequencing here drew on PBMCs, taken at surgery. This clonotype was sampled from a male donor with early-stage non-small cell lung cancer. DNA of the CDR3: TGTGCCACCAGTGCGACGGGTCGCCGGTTGACGGATACGCAGTATTTT. Its protein product is CATSATGRRLTDTQYF.